The 3 T cell receptor beta chains below come from one sample, sequenced in a study of a mutant IDH1 vaccine in newly diagnosed glioma. The sample's time point: week 11, during vaccination. Vaccine doses each comprised 300 ug of mutant IDH1 20-mer peptide, with topical imiquimod. Their antigen targets remain unknown. The data were produced by immunoSEQ multiplex PCR, yet TCRdb's version contains in-frame clones alone and is incomplete. The profile shows around 100,000 clones, 75% to 90% of them singletons. The sample in question was PBMCs, obtained from a glioma patient whose treatment included an IDH1 peptide vaccine. The source is a woman between 50 and 59 years old with glioma.

In this sample, this clone turned up once. This rearrangement joins TRBV5-1 to TRBJ1-2, with 7 bases aligning to TRBD1. V lost 4 bases, J lost 2 bases, and 8 bases stayed unmatched. Germline V gene lookup returns CDR1 SGHRS and CDR2 YFSETQ. The CDR3 covers 15 residues. The CDR3 nucleotides are TGCGCCAGCAGCGGAGGACAGGCCGCCAACTATGGCTACACCTTC. This gives the protein CASSGGQAANYGYTF.

The sample holds one count of this clone. The rearrangement uses TRBV9 and TRBJ1-2, with 9 bases matching TRBD1. From germline, CDR1 is SGDLS and CDR2 YYNGEE. Trimming removed 0 bases from V and 6 bases from J; junction bases left unmatched: 0. The CDR3 runs to 13 residues. CDR3 region: CASSVGDRDGYTF. The CDR3 DNA reads TGTGCCAGCAGCGTAGGGGACAGGGATGGCTACACCTTC.

V is TRBV28 and J is TRBJ1-5; TRBD1 matches at 11 bases. The CDR3 sequence is 15 residues long. J was trimmed by 5 bases and V by 5 bases; bases with no gene match: 5. CDR1 MDHEN and CDR2 SYDVKM come from the germline V gene. CDR3 nucleotide sequence: TGTGCCAGCAGTCCTGGGACAGGGGGGGATCAGCCCCAGCATTTT. Protein sequence: CASSPGTGGDQPQHF.